This entry lists 19 T cell receptor beta chains sequenced from one sample in a study of beta chain features in type 1 diabetes. All of the isolated RNA was reverse transcribed, so expressed TCRB transcripts were sequenced. Data came from immunoSEQ multiplex PCR; TCRdb stores just in-frame clones and leaves some out. The table shows fewer than 500,000 clones, with 14% occurring only once. What was sequenced was naive CD4+ T cells from blood. These receptors were collected from a young man in good health.

The genes are TRBV29-1 and TRBJ1-2; D remains ambiguous. Germline V gene sequence: CDR1 SQVTM, CDR2 ANQGSEA. The CDR3 spans 11 residues. V dropped 4 bases and J dropped 3 bases, with 6 bases sitting between them. The CDR3 sequence: CSVGGDYGYTF. In DNA form, the CDR3 reads TGCAGCGTTGGCGGAGACTATGGCTACACCTTC.

On this clone itself: Other DNA sequences of this sample code for an identical CDR3. The genes are TRBV29-1 and TRBJ1-1; a possible D gene is TRBD1 (5 bases). The V end lost 6 bases, the J end lost 1 base, and 6 bases lay between the germline ends. CDR1 is SQVTM, CDR2 ANQGSEA, per germline. There are 11 residues in the CDR3. CDR3 sequence reads: CSVGQNTEAFF. CDR3 DNA: TGCAGCGTCGGACAGAACACTGAAGCTTTCTTT.

This clone has only a few counts. J is TRBJ2-5 and V is TRBV9, with 8 bases that match TRBD2. V lost 4 bases to trimming and J lost 2 bases; unmatched junction nucleotides: 7. CDR3 length: 15 amino acids. Looked up from germline, CDR1 is SGDLS and CDR2 is YYNGEE. The CDR3 spells CASSYGGARQETQYF. DNA of the CDR3: TGTGCCAGCAGCTACGGGGGGGCCAGACAAGAGACCCAGTACTTC.

This clone has just a few counts. V usage is TRBV30 and J usage is TRBJ1-2, with TRBD1 matching 10 bases. Germline V gene data show CDR1 as GTSNPN and CDR2 as SVGIG (reference sequence). The CDR3 contains 15 residues. Losses at the gene ends were 7 bases for V and 2 bases for J; bases not matched to a gene: 10. The CDR3 bases are TGTGCCTTGATTAGGGACAGGGGAATGAACTATGGCTACACCTTC. This codes for CALIRDRGMNYGYTF.

CDR3 bases: TGTGCCATCAGGACCACAGGGGGCACTTATGGCTACACCTTC. It specifies CAIRTTGGTYGYTF. This sequence joins TRBV10-3 and TRBJ1-2, with 9 positions matching TRBD1. The germline CDR1 and CDR2 sequences are ENHRY and SYGVKD. The trim removed 6 bases at V and 5 bases at J, leaving 7 bases unmatched. This CDR3 is built from 14 residues.

This clone was seen only a few times. The gene calls are TRBV7-2 and TRBJ2-3; TRBD2 matches 8 bases. This CDR3 spans 18 amino acids. Germline CDR1 and CDR2: SGHTA and FQGNSA. The V and J ends lost 0 bases and 4 bases, in that order; junction bases with no gene match: 12. CDR3 nucleotides: TGTGCCAGCAGCTTAGCAATCCGGGAGGGCCTCCCCGCAGATACGCAGTATTTT. Amino acids: CASSLAIREGLPADTQYF. The full variable domain, completed using reference TRBV7-2 and TRBJ2-3, is GAGVSQSPSNKVTEKGKDVELRCDPISGHTALYWYRQSLGQGLEFLIYFQGNSAPDKSGLPSDRFSAERTGGSVSTLTIQRTQQEDSAVYLCASSLAIREGLPADTQYFGPGTRLTVL.

This clone was detected only a few times. This rearrangement joins TRBV11-3 to TRBJ2-1, with no clear D. The V and J ends lost 1 base and 10 bases respectively, with 8 bases between them. Germline CDR1 SGHNT, CDR2 YENEEA. CDR3 length: 12 residues. CDR3 sequence: CASSLVGPEQFF. The CDR3 nucleotides read TGTGCCAGCAGCTTAGTTGGGCCGGAGCAGTTCTTC.

This clone showed up many times. The same CDR3 is also encoded by other DNA sequences in this sample. V usage is TRBV14 and J usage is TRBJ2-5; D uncertain. Germline CDR1 is SGHDN and CDR2 is FVKESK. The CDR3 has 12 residues. V was trimmed by 1 base and J by 5 bases, leaving 5 bases between them. The DNA of the CDR3 is TGTGCCAGCAGCCAAGTCGGGGAGACCCAGTACTTC. Translation: CASSQVGETQYF.

V is TRBV6-5 and J is TRBJ2-1; 9 bases line up with TRBD1. The CDR3 spans 16 residues. V lost 2 bases and J lost 7; bases outside the gene matches: 9. Germline V gene data show CDR1 as MNHEY and CDR2 as SVGAGI. CDR3 DNA: TGTGCCAGCAGTTACGGCGACAGGGGGACGCATAATGAGCAGTTCTTC. Amino acids: CASSYGDRGTHNEQFF.

This clone has just a few counts. V gene TRBV5-6 combines with J gene TRBJ2-1; D gene ambiguous. Deletions cut 0 bases from V and 10 bases from J, with 5 bases between. The germline CDR1 and CDR2 sequences are SGHDT and YYEEEE. This CDR3 is built from 11 residues. The CDR3, as DNA: TGTGCCAGCAGCTTGGACGCCGAGCAGTTCTTC. Protein: CASSLDAEQFF. The entire variable domain, with the rest obtained from reference TRBV5-6 and TRBJ2-1, is as follows: DAGVTQSPTHLIKTRGQQVTLRCSPKSGHDTVSWYQQALGQGPQFIFQYYEEEERQRGNFPDRFSGHQFPNYSSELNVNALLLGDSALYLCASSLDAEQFFGPGTRLTVL.

The V call is TRBV27, the J call TRBJ1-2, with no clear D. CDR1 is MNHEY, CDR2 SMNVEV, per germline (reference sequence). CDR3 length: 13 residues. V was clipped by 5 bases and J by 4 bases, with 11 bases between them. CDR3 in DNA: TGTGCCAGCAGTGCATCAGGTACCTATGGCTACACCTTC. It codes for CASSASGTYGYTF.

The chain joins TRBV30 to TRBJ2-1; 7 nucleotides match TRBD2. In germline, CDR1 is GTSNPN, CDR2 SVGIG (reference sequence). J lost 4 bases, V lost 5 bases, and 5 bases had no gene match. The CDR3 totals 13 residues. The CDR3 spells CAWAGDGYNEQFF. For the CDR3, the DNA is TGTGCCTGGGCGGGAGATGGTTACAATGAGCAGTTCTTC. Complete variable domain (other parts from reference TRBV30 and TRBJ2-1): SQTIHQWPATLVQPVGSPLSLECTVEGTSNPNLYWYRQAAGRGLQLLFYSVGIGQISSEVPQNLSASRPQDRQFILSSKKLLLSDSGFYLCAWAGDGYNEQFFGPGTRLTVL.

This chain uses TRBV18 with TRBJ2-5; D is uncertain. The germline V gene has CDR1 KGHSH and CDR2 LQKENI. Trimming stripped 6 bases from V and 0 bases from J, with 17 bases between. This CDR3 has 16 amino acids. For the CDR3, the DNA is TGTGCCAGCTCCCAGTTGAGTGAAGGGTACCAAGAGACCCAGTACTTC. Protein product: CASSQLSEGYQETQYF.

This clone was counted a few times. V is TRBV5-1 and J is TRBJ2-7; D is tentatively TRBD1 or TRBD2 (5 bases each). V lost 3 bases and J lost 0, with 16 bases in between. This CDR3 region has 16 residues. Germline V gene sequence: CDR1 SGHRS, CDR2 YFSETQ. CDR3: CASSSTSGALSYEQYF. CDR3 DNA sequence: TGCGCCAGCAGCTCCACTTCCGGGGCCCTCTCCTACGAGCAGTACTTC.

This clone was observed a handful of times. This chain connects TRBV7-9 to TRBJ1-2, with 7 bases fitting TRBD1. Trimming took 3 bases from V and 3 from J; bases not matched to a gene: 7. Germline V gene data show CDR1 as SEHNR and CDR2 as FQNEAQ (reference sequence). The CDR3 has 15 residues. The DNA of the CDR3 is TGTGCCAGCAGCTTGCCACAGGGGTCAGACTATGGCTACACCTTC. Translated: CASSLPQGSDYGYTF. The variable domain in full, completed from reference TRBV7-9 and TRBJ1-2, reads DTGVSQNPRHKITKRGQNVTFRCDPISEHNRLYWYRQTLGQGPEFLTYFQNEAQLEKSRLLSDRFSAERPKGSFSTLEIQRTEQGDSAMYLCASSLPQGSDYGYTFGSGTRLTVV.

This clone has a handful of counts. V and J are TRBV7-2 and TRBJ1-2; D is perhaps TRBD1 (6 bases). This CDR3 is 12 amino acids long. In germline, CDR1 is SGHTA, CDR2 FQGNSA. V was cut by 3 bases and J by 7 bases, with 9 bases left in between. CDR3 DNA sequence: TGTGCCAGCAGCTTCGACAGGATTGGCTACACCTTC. The encoded protein is CASSFDRIGYTF.

This clone was observed a few times. The chain couples TRBV15 to TRBJ2-1; 10 bases are shared with TRBD1. The trim removed 0 bases at V and 5 bases at J, leaving 13 bases unmatched. The CDR3 runs to 19 residues. CDR1 is LNHNV and CDR2 is YYDKDF in the germline V gene (reference sequence). Written as DNA, the CDR3 is TGTGCCACCAGCAGAGATTCTATCTGGGACAGGGGCAGGAACAATGAGCAGTTCTTC. Its protein product is CATSRDSIWDRGRNNEQFF.

The genes are TRBV15 and TRBJ2-7; D ambiguous. The CDR3 extends over 15 amino acids. The germline V and J ends were trimmed by 0 bases and 6 bases, with 15 bases remaining between them. Germline V gives CDR1 LNHNV, CDR2 YYDKDF (reference sequence). CDR3: CATSRDRPGPGEQYF. Written as DNA, the CDR3 is TGTGCCACCAGCAGAGATCGTCCAGGCCCGGGCGAGCAGTACTTC.

The gene calls are TRBV16 and TRBJ1-2; a weak D match, TRBD1 (5 bases). V was clipped by 4 bases and J by 0 bases, with 15 bases between them. Germline lookup yields CDR1 KGHSY and CDR2 FQNENV. The CDR3 covers 16 residues. In DNA, the CDR3 is TGTGCCAGCAGCCTTATAGACAGCAAAACTAACTATGGCTACACCTTC. Its protein product is CASSLIDSKTNYGYTF.